A selection of T cell receptor beta chains follows, all from one sample in a study of T cells in Graves' hyperthyroidism and ophthalmopathy. Each CDR3 protein is one row after TCRdb ran MiXCR on the multiplex PCR reads. The sample records 560,000 or so distinct CDR3 sequences, around 46% being singletons. The source material was peripheral blood or thyroid tissue (not recorded which). The receptors stem from a woman aged 18-30 years with Graves' hyperthyroidism. CDR3s include the opening cysteine and the closing phenylalanine or tryptophan. D genes are given only for firm matches. Size tells how often a clone was seen (once, few, many) or the class of an expanded clone, and some rows leave it out.

clone_size j_call d_call v_call cdr3_nt cdr3_aa
many TRBJ2-2 . TRBV7-9 TGTGCCAGCAGCTTGGATCTGAACACCGGGGAGCTGTTTTTT CASSLDLNTGELFF
. TRBJ2-1 . TRBV9 TGTGCCAGCAGCCCAAGCGGTCAACTGTACAATGAGCAGTTCTTC CASSPSGQLYNEQFF
. TRBJ2-6 . TRBV5-1 TGCGCCAGCACCTTGGGGTTGCACTCTGGGGCCAACGTCCTGACTTTC CASTLGLHSGANVLTF
. TRBJ1-1 . TRBV20-1 TGCAGTGCTATAAACAGGGAAAACACTGAAGCTTTCTTT CSAINRENTEAFF
. TRBJ1-1 TRBD1 TRBV20-1 TGCAGTGCTAGAGATTTCCTCCGACAGGGAAATACTGAAGCTTTCTTT CSARDFLRQGNTEAFF
. TRBJ1-2 . TRBV15 TGTGCCACCAGCAGCCACCATACAGGGAACTATGGCTACACCTTC CATSSHHTGNYGYTF
. TRBJ1-4 . TRBV9 TGTGCCAGCAGTCCCCAGGGGCTAGGTAATGAAAAACTGTTTTTT CASSPQGLGNEKLFF
many TRBJ2-6 TRBD2 TRBV19 TGTGCCAGTTGGGCGGGAGGAATCTCTGGGGCCAACGTCCTGACTTTC CASWAGGISGANVLTF
few TRBJ1-2 . TRBV7-8 TGTGCCAGCAGCCAAGATATAGACTATGGCTACACCTTC CASSQDIDYGYTF
. TRBJ1-2 . TRBV12-3/TRBV12-4 TGTGCCAGCAGTCCTCCCCCGTCCGCTAACTATGGCTACACCTTC CASSPPPSANYGYTF
many TRBJ1-2 . TRBV10-3 TGTGCCAGCAGTGAACGGATTCAAGCCTTC CASSERIQAF
. TRBJ1-2 . TRBV19 TGTGCTAGCGATAGGGATGAGGGGGGCTACACCTTC CASDRDEGGYTF
. TRBJ1-4 TRBD1 TRBV7-6 TGTGCCAGCAGCTTCGGGGGACAGGGTAATGAAAAACTGTTTTTT CASSFGGQGNEKLFF
. TRBJ1-2 TRBD1 TRBV11-1 TGTGCCAGCAGCTTAGCAGCACAGGGGGCGAGCTACACCTTC CASSLAAQGASYTF
. TRBJ1-4 . TRBV7-2 TGTGCCAGCAGCTTGAGGCCGTATAATGAAAAACTGTTTTTT CASSLRPYNEKLFF
. TRBJ2-7 . TRBV10-3 TGTGCCATCAGTCAGGGGACGGGCGAGCAGTACTTC CAISQGTGEQYF
. TRBJ1-5 . TRBV12-3/TRBV12-4 TGTGCCAGCAGGGCCAGGGGATATAGCAATCAGCCCCAGCATTTT CASRARGYSNQPQHF
few TRBJ2-2 TRBD1 TRBV9 TGTGCCAGCAGCCTCAGGGTTCAGGGGGCCACCGGGGAGCTGTTTTTT CASSLRVQGATGELFF
. TRBJ2-5 TRBD1 TRBV11-2 TGTGCCAGCGGTCGGACAGGGCAAGAGACCCAGTACTTC CASGRTGQETQYF
. TRBJ1-5 . TRBV20-1 TGCAGTGCTATTCACCTCGGGGGGGCAGGCCAGCCCCAGCATTTT CSAIHLGGAGQPQHF
many TRBJ2-2 . TRBV19 TGTGCCAGTAGTTCCCAGAACACCGGGGAGCTGTTTTTT CASSSQNTGELFF
. TRBJ1-2 . TRBV4-2 TGTGCCAGCAGCCAAGTTCAAGCGGGTTTACGCGGCTACACCTTC CASSQVQAGLRGYTF
. TRBJ1-2 . TRBV25-1 TGTGCCAGCGTGGCTCGGGACGGGAACTATGGCTACACCTTC CASVARDGNYGYTF
. TRBJ2-7 . TRBV2 TGTGCCAGCAGCCAGAACGGAGGGGTGGGCTACGAGCAGTACTTC CASSQNGGVGYEQYF
few TRBJ1-1 . TRBV7-2 TGTGCCAGCAGTTTCAAGGTTTTTGAGGCTTTCTTT CASSFKVFEAFF
. TRBJ2-7 . TRBV7-9 TGTGCCAGCAGCCAAGATCGCTCCCAAAGCTACGAGCAGTACTTC CASSQDRSQSYEQYF
. TRBJ2-3 . TRBV7-9 TGTGCCAGCAGCCCGCCCCCCAGGGCTTATTTT CASSPPPRAYF
many TRBJ1-4 . TRBV15 TGTGCCACCAGCAGAGGGGGAACGAGTGAAAAACTGTTTTTT CATSRGGTSEKLFF
. TRBJ2-6 . TRBV5-4 TGTGCCAGCAGCCAAGAGATCTCTGGGGCCAACGTCCTGACTTTC CASSQEISGANVLTF
few TRBJ1-2 . TRBV20-1 TGCAGTGCTAGGTACAGGGTGGATGGCTACACCTTC CSARYRVDGYTF
. TRBJ1-6 TRBD1 TRBV7-3 TGTGCCAGCAGCCCTGACAGGGTGGAGTCACCCCTCCACTTT CASSPDRVESPLHF
once TRBJ2-2 . TRBV11-2 TGTGCCAGCAGCTTAGTCGGCCTAAACACCGGGGAGCTGTTTTTT CASSLVGLNTGELFF
. TRBJ1-4 . TRBV19 TGTGCCAGTAGTATAGTTGGGGGAAGTGATGAAAAACTGTTTTTT CASSIVGGSDEKLFF
many TRBJ1-5 . TRBV2 TGTGCCAGCTCTGGGCCCGGTTCGAGCAATCAGCCCCAGCATTTT CASSGPGSSNQPQHF
. TRBJ2-7 . TRBV2 TGTGCCAGCAGTGTACGACCGGGCGTGGACTACGAGCAGTACTTC CASSVRPGVDYEQYF
. TRBJ1-1 . TRBV20-1 TGCAGTGCTAACTTTGGGGGGACTGAAGCTTTCTTT CSANFGGTEAFF
many TRBJ1-1 . TRBV7-9 TGTGCCAGCAGCTTAGCCGGCGGGAACACTGAAGCTTTCTTT CASSLAGGNTEAFF
. TRBJ1-1 . TRBV4-1 TGCGCCAGCAGCCAAGAGACAGCAGAAGCTTTCTTT CASSQETAEAFF
. TRBJ2-7 . TRBV5-6 TGTGCCAGCAGCTTGGGATCCCACGAGCAGTACTTC CASSLGSHEQYF
. TRBJ2-2 TRBD2 TRBV10-2 TGCGCCAGCAGTCGCGCGGGAGCGATCGGGGAGCTGTTTTTT CASSRAGAIGELFF
few TRBJ1-1 . TRBV24-1 TGTGCCACCAGTGATTTGCCCCTGGAAGGGATAACTGAAGCTTTCTTT CATSDLPLEGITEAFF
. TRBJ1-4 TRBD1 TRBV19 TGTGCCTGGAGTCCCCAGGGGGCTGCTGACGAAAAACTGTTTTTT CAWSPQGAADEKLFF
. TRBJ2-7 . TRBV20-1 TGCAGTGCTCCGGGTCCCCGCTACGAGCAGTACTTC CSAPGPRYEQYF
. TRBJ2-5 TRBD2 TRBV20-1 TGCAGTGCTCTGACTAGCGGGGTTTTAGAGACCCAGTACTTC CSALTSGVLETQYF
. TRBJ1-3 . TRBV25-1 TGTGCCAGCAGTGAATATAATGGCCTACACTCTGGAAACACCATATATTTT CASSEYNGLHSGNTIYF
. TRBJ1-4 TRBD1 TRBV7-6 TGTGCCAGCAGCCAGACAGGGGTGAGGGAAAAACTGTTTTTT CASSQTGVREKLFF
many TRBJ1-5 TRBD1 TRBV25-1 TGTGCCAGCAGTGGACACGGACAGGGCAGGCAGCCCCAGCATTTT CASSGHGQGRQPQHF
. TRBJ1-3 . TRBV9 TGTGCCAGCAGCGTAGAAGGAGTCTCTGGAAACACCATATATTTT CASSVEGVSGNTIYF
few TRBJ1-1 . TRBV13 TGTGCCAGCAGTGAACCCGACCACGGGACTGAAGCTTTCTTT CASSEPDHGTEAFF
many TRBJ1-2 TRBD1 TRBV5-1 TGCGCCAGCAGCTTGATGGGACAGACTAACTATGGCTACACCTTC CASSLMGQTNYGYTF
many TRBJ2-5 TRBD2 TRBV24-1 TGTGCCACCAGTGGACTAGCGGGAGTACAGACCCAGTACTTC CATSGLAGVQTQYF
. TRBJ1-6 TRBD1 TRBV7-9 TGTGCCAGCAGCTTAGTTCAGGGGGCTAATTCACCCCTCCACTTT CASSLVQGANSPLHF
. TRBJ1-1 . TRBV5-1 TGTGCCAGCAGCTTGAGCAAGCATCCCGTCTTTGAAGCTTTCTTT CASSLSKHPVFEAFF